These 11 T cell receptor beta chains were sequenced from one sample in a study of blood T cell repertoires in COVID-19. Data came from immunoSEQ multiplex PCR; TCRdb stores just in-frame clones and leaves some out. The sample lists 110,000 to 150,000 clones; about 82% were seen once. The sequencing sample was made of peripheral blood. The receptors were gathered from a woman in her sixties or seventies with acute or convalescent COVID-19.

The CDR3: CASSSSGGAHHEQYF. CDR3 in DNA: TGCGCCAGCAGCTCTAGCGGGGGGGCCCACCACGAGCAGTACTTC. The chain is built from TRBV5-1 and TRBJ2-7; 12 bases agree with TRBD2. In germline, CDR1 is SGHRS, CDR2 YFSETQ. This CDR3 has 15 residues. V dropped 3 bases and J dropped 5; count of bases not matched to a gene: 6.

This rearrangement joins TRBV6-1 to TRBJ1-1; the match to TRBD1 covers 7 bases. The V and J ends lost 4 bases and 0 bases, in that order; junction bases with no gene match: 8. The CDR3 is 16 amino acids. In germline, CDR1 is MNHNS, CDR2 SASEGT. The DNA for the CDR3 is TGTGCCAGCAGTGGACCGGGACAGAAAATGAACACTGAAGCTTTCTTT. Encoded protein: CASSGPGQKMNTEAFF.

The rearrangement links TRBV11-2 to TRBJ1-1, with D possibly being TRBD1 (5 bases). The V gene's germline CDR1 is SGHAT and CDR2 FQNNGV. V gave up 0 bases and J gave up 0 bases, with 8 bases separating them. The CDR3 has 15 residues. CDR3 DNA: TGTGCCAGCAGCTTAGACAGGGATCTGAACACTGAAGCTTTCTTT. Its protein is CASSLDRDLNTEAFF.

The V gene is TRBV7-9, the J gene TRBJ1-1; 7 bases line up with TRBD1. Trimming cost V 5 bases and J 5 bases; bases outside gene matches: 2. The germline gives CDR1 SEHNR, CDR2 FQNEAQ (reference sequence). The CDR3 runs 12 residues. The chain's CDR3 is CASSPGGTEAFF. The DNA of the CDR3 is TGTGCCAGCAGCCCAGGGGGGACTGAAGCTTTCTTT.

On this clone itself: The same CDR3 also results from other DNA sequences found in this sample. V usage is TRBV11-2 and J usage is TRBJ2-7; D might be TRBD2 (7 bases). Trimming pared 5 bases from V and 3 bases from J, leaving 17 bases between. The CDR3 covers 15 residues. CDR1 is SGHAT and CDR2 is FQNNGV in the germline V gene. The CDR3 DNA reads TGTGCCAGCAGCCCAGTCGCGGGGGCGGACTACGAGCAGTACTTC. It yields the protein CASSPVAGADYEQYF.

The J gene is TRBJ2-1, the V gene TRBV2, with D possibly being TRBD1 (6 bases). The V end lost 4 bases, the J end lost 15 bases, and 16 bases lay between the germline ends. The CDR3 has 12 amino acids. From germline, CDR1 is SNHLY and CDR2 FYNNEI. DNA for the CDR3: TGTGCCAGCAGTGCAACAGGGCGAGAGACGTTCTTC. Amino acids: CASSATGRETFF.

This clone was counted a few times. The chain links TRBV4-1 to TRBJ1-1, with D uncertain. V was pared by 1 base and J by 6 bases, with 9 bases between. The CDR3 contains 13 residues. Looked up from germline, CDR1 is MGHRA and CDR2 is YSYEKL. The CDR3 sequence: CASSQAGLAEAFF. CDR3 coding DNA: TGCGCCAGCAGCCAAGCGGGGTTGGCTGAAGCTTTCTTT.

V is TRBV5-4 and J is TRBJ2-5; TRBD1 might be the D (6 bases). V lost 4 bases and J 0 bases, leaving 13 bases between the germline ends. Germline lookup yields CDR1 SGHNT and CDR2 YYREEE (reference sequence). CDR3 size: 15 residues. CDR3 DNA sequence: TGTGCCAGCAGCCATGAGACAGGCTACCAAGAGACCCAGTACTTC. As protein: CASSHETGYQETQYF.

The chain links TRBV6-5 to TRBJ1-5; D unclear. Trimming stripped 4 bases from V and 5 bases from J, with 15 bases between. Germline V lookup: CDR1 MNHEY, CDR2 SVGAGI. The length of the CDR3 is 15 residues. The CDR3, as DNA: TGTGCCAGCAGTTCCATCGGCGGGGTCTATCAGCCCCAGCATTTT. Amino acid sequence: CASSSIGGVYQPQHF.

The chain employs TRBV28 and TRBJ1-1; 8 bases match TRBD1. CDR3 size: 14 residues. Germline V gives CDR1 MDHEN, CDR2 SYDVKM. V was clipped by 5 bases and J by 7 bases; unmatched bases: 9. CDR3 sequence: CASSQDRVGVEAFF. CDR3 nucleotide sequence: TGTGCCAGCAGTCAGGACAGGGTGGGCGTTGAAGCTTTCTTT.

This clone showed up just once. The CDR3 protein is CASSWAQGVNTEAFF. In nucleotides, the CDR3 is TGCGCCAGCAGCTGGGCTCAGGGGGTGAACACTGAAGCTTTCTTT. J is TRBJ1-1 and V is TRBV5-1; 7 bases map to TRBD1. The CDR3 is 15 amino acids. Germline CDR1 SGHRS, CDR2 YFSETQ. With V trimmed by 3 bases and J by 0 bases, 5 bases remained unmatched. Supplemented by reference TRBV5-1 and TRBJ1-1, the full variable domain reads KAGVTQTPRYLIKTRGQQVTLSCSPISGHRSVSWYQQTPGQGLQFLFEYFSETQRNKGNFPGRFSGRQFSNSRSEMNVSTLELGDSALYLCASSWAQGVNTEAFFGQGTRLTVV.